These T cell receptor beta chains were read from a single sample in a study of molecular identifiers for immune sequencing clone quantification. Each CDR3 protein gets one entry after TCRdb re-called the PCR reads with MiXCR. The sample includes about half a million distinct CDR3 sequences, about a fifth of them seen just once. Material for sequencing was naive CD8+ T cells from blood, with Jurkat cell RNA spiked in. All receptors derive from a human donor in good health. Some libraries in this study had Jurkat cell RNA spiked in. CDR3s include the opening cysteine and the closing phenylalanine or tryptophan. The D gene is left open where the match is weak. Rows may omit the clone size; those that give it use once, few, many or a size class.

j_call clone_size d_call v_call cdr3_aa cdr3_nt
TRBJ2-1 . . TRBV28 CASSLTGSFSNEQFF TGTGCCAGCAGCTTGACAGGTTCATTTTCCAATGAGCAGTTCTTC
TRBJ2-1 many . TRBV6-6 CASSYFLSEQFF TGTGCCAGCAGTTACTTTCTGAGTGAGCAGTTCTTC
TRBJ1-1 many TRBD1 TRBV28 CASSIPGPGTGFVGEAFF TGTGCCAGCAGTATACCCGGCCCCGGGACAGGCTTCGTCGGTGAAGCTTTCTTT
TRBJ1-2 many TRBD1 TRBV4-1 CASSQESQGANGYTF TGCGCCAGCAGCCAAGAAAGTCAGGGGGCGAATGGCTACACCTTC
TRBJ2-7 . . TRBV12-2 CASRSKGTSGSGLYEQYF TGTGCAAGTCGCTCTAAAGGGACTAGCGGGAGTGGGCTCTACGAGCAGTACTTC
TRBJ2-2 few TRBD2 TRBV12-3/TRBV12-4 CASSGLANTGELFF TGTGCCAGCTCGGGACTAGCCAACACCGGGGAGCTGTTTTTT
TRBJ2-2 few . TRBV12-3/TRBV12-4 CASSFHGELFF TGTGCCAGCAGTTTTCACGGGGAGCTGTTTTTT
TRBJ2-7 few . TRBV6-5 CASSLRGRLGEQYF TGTGCCAGCAGCCTCCGAGGGAGGTTAGGCGAGCAGTACTTC
TRBJ1-1 many . TRBV3-1 CASSHPGHMNTEAFF TGTGCCAGCAGCCATCCGGGACACATGAACACTGAAGCTTTCTTT
TRBJ2-5 . TRBD2 TRBV4-1 CASSPGGREYQETQYF TGCGCCAGCAGCCCGGGAGGACGGGAGTACCAAGAGACCCAGTACTTC
TRBJ2-5 few . TRBV7-9 CASSSFRDGVTQYF TGTGCCAGCAGCTCGTTCAGGGATGGGGTGACCCAGTACTTC
TRBJ2-7 many . TRBV7-6 CASSPTQSSYEQYF TGTGCCAGCAGCCCCACACAGAGCTCCTACGAGCAGTACTTC
TRBJ2-5 many . TRBV2 CASEVVRETQYF TGTGCCAGCGAGGTGGTCCGAGAGACCCAGTACTTC
TRBJ2-5 many TRBD2 TRBV6-2/TRBV6-3 CASSYSRGTSGVLQETQYF TGTGCCAGCAGTTATTCCCGGGGTACGAGCGGGGTTCTCCAAGAGACCCAGTACTTC
TRBJ2-1 . . TRBV30 CAWTPDSYNEQFF TGTGCCTGGACGCCCGACTCCTACAATGAGCAGTTCTTC
TRBJ2-7 few TRBD1 TRBV27 CASNGAGTGIPYEQYF TGTGCCAGCAACGGCGCCGGGACAGGGATCCCCTACGAGCAGTACTTC
TRBJ1-6 few . TRBV7-9 CASSLVTGSNSPLHF TGTGCCAGCAGCTTAGTTACGGGAAGTAATTCACCCCTCCACTTT
TRBJ2-5 . . TRBV7-7 CASSQTLAGETQYF TGTGCTAGCAGCCAAACTCTAGCCGGCGAGACCCAGTACTTC
TRBJ1-5 . . TRBV19 CASSGQINQPQHF TGTGCCAGTAGTGGTCAGATCAATCAGCCCCAGCATTTT
TRBJ1-4 many . TRBV2 CASSDSVQQTNEKLFF TGTGCCAGCAGTGACTCTGTACAGCAAACTAATGAAAAACTGTTTTTT
TRBJ2-7 many . TRBV5-1 CASNQGGLDEQYF TGCGCCAGCAACCAGGGTGGGTTGGACGAGCAGTACTTC
TRBJ2-5 many TRBD1 TRBV29-1 CSVDTGGAETQYF TGCAGCGTGGATACAGGGGGCGCAGAGACCCAGTACTTC
TRBJ2-5 many TRBD2 TRBV2 CASSEFTGLAGKETQYF TGTGCCAGCAGTGAATTCACGGGACTAGCGGGGAAAGAGACCCAGTACTTC
TRBJ2-3 many . TRBV6-5 CASSYSGGSPSTDTQYF TGTGCCAGCAGTTACTCAGGCGGCAGCCCTAGCACAGATACGCAGTATTTT
TRBJ2-7 few . TRBV7-9 CASSQFGSPYEQYF TGTGCCAGCAGCCAATTCGGGAGCCCTTACGAGCAGTACTTC
TRBJ1-5 few TRBD1 TRBV6-4 CASSDLRGHYVDQPQHF TGTGCCAGCAGTGACTTGAGGGGGCATTACGTAGATCAGCCCCAGCATTTT
TRBJ1-1 few . TRBV5-4 CASSPGRGLMNTEAFF TGTGCCAGCAGCCCAGGCCGGGGGTTAATGAACACTGAAGCTTTCTTT
TRBJ2-2 few . TRBV4-1 CASADGTGELFF TGCGCCAGCGCCGACGGCACCGGGGAGCTGTTTTTT
TRBJ2-7 many TRBD2 TRBV4-3 CASSPGTSDYEQYF TGTGCCAGCAGTCCCGGGACTAGCGACTACGAGCAGTACTTC
TRBJ1-5 few TRBD1 TRBV4-1 CASSQGSSGQGRDQPQHF TGCGCCAGCAGCCAAGGATCTTCGGGACAGGGGAGGGATCAGCCCCAGCATTTT
TRBJ2-6 few . TRBV27 CASSSYSGANVLTF TGTGCCAGCAGTTCCTACTCTGGGGCCAACGTCCTGACTTTC
TRBJ2-3 many TRBD2 TRBV20-1 CSARGTSGPDTQYF TGCAGTGCTAGGGGGACTAGCGGGCCCGATACGCAGTATTTT
TRBJ1-4 many TRBD1 TRBV6-6 CASSLNRDRDLVYEKLFF TGTGCCAGCAGTCTGAACCGGGACAGGGATCTAGTTTATGAAAAACTGTTTTTT
TRBJ2-1 . TRBD2 TRBV19 CASSESSGSYEQFF TGTGCCAGTAGTGAGTCTAGCGGGAGCTATGAGCAGTTCTTC
TRBJ1-2 few TRBD1 TRBV12-3/TRBV12-4 CASSLGAGGSYTF TGTGCCAGCAGTTTGGGGGCAGGGGGTAGCTACACCTTC
TRBJ2-5 many . TRBV5-1 CASSLGAGQETQYF TGCGCCAGCAGCTTGGGGGCAGGGCAAGAGACCCAGTACTTC
TRBJ1-5 many . TRBV7-2 CASRRRRRHQSNQPQHF TGTGCCAGCAGGCGCCGCCGCCGACACCAGAGCAATCAGCCCCAGCATTTT
TRBJ2-5 many . TRBV7-2 CASSFVGQLQETQYF TGTGCCAGCAGCTTTGTTGGACAGTTGCAAGAGACCCAGTACTTC
TRBJ2-7 few . TRBV30 CAWAGADNTYEQYF TGTGCCTGGGCCGGGGCGGACAATACCTACGAGCAGTACTTC
TRBJ2-7 . TRBD2 TRBV18 CASSGELAGPYEQYF TGTGCCAGCTCCGGGGAACTAGCGGGACCCTACGAGCAGTACTTC
TRBJ2-2 few TRBD1 TRBV9 CASSVQDRGLNTGELFF TGTGCCAGCAGCGTTCAAGACAGGGGATTAAACACCGGGGAGCTGTTTTTT
TRBJ2-7 many . TRBV25-1 CASSSQTLNEQYF TGTGCCAGCAGTTCCCAGACCCTGAACGAGCAGTACTTC
TRBJ2-7 . TRBD2 TRBV27 CASSPGTSGTREQYF TGTGCCAGCAGCCCGGGGACTAGCGGGACGCGAGAGCAGTACTTC
TRBJ2-1 few . TRBV20-1 CSAPPDTLARSEQFF TGCAGTGCTCCCCCTGATACCCTAGCGCGGAGTGAGCAGTTCTTC
TRBJ1-2 few TRBD1 TRBV20-1 CSARVTGTGGERTYGYTF TGCAGTGCTAGAGTAACCGGGACAGGGGGCGAAAGAACCTATGGCTACACCTTC
TRBJ2-1 few . TRBV29-1 CSVEDGRDIDNEQFF TGCAGCGTTGAAGACGGCCGGGACATAGACAATGAGCAGTTCTTC
TRBJ2-2 few TRBD2 TRBV19 CASSIGGGRGTGELFF TGTGCCAGTAGTATAGGGGGCGGGAGAGGGACCGGGGAGCTGTTTTTT
TRBJ2-3 . . TRBV11-1 CASSQKGDTQYF TGTGCCAGCAGTCAAAAGGGAGATACGCAGTATTTT
TRBJ1-1 many . TRBV4-1 CASSQDGYEAFF TGCGCCAGCAGCCAAGATGGGTATGAAGCTTTCTTT